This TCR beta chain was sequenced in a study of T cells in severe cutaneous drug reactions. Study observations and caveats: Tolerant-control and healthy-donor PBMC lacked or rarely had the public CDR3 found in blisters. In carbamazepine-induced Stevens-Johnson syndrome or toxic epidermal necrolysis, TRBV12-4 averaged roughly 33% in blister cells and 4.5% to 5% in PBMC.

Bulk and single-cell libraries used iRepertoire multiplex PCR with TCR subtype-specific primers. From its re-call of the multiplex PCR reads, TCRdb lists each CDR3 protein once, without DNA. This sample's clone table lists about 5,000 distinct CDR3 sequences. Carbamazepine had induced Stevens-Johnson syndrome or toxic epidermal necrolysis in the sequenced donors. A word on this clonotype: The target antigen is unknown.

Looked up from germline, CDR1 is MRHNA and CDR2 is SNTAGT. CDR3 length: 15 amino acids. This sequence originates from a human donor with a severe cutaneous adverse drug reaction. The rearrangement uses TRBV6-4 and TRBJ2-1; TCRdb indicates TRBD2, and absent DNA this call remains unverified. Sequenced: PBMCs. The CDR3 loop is CASSDGAGEENEQFF.